This T cell receptor (beta chain) stems from a study of T-cell memory formation after mild COVID-19. The CDR3 spans 16 residues. Germline V gene sequence: CDR1 KGHDR, CDR2 SFDVKD. The junction had 8 bases not matched to a gene; V was cut back by 1 base and J by 8 bases. Study findings and constraints: Largely, contracting CD4+ clones fell within CM and EM, and contracting CD8+ clones within EMRA. Pre-infection memory contained some responding clones, which suggested that cross-reactive memory had joined.

In its sample, this clonotype was seen a few times. Its antigen is currently unknown. It was 5'RACE with constant-segment primers that produced the TCR alpha and TCR beta cDNA libraries, which carried sample barcodes and UMIs. TCRdb redid the calling of the 5' RACE reads with MiXCR, one entry per CDR3 protein. Among some 600,000 distinct CDR3 sequences listed, 17% were seen once. The chain carries TRBV24-1 and TRBJ2-1, with TRBD2 identical over 9 bases. Sequencing input: PBMCs or a T cell subset sorted from them (not recorded which). The receptor's source is an adult woman who had mild COVID-19 (a few samples of this study predate the infection). Cell type and time point are not known. This CDR3 reads CATSDFLAGKKYEQFF. CDR3 sequence (DNA): TGTGCCACCAGTGATTTCCTAGCGGGAAAGAAATATGAGCAGTTCTTC.